This T cell receptor (beta chain) is drawn from a study of blood T cells in healthy people across ages. Using a J-beta primer mix together with a sample-barcoded 5' primer, a second PCR was run for roughly 6 to 11 cycles. TCRdb independently ran MiXCR on the 5' RACE reads; one entry per CDR3 protein. Of roughly 1.7 million distinct CDR3 sequences listed, about 32% were seen once; the top ten hold approximately 10%. This clonotype was counted at least ten times. The sample was blood. This sequence originates from a woman aged 25 to 39 in good health.

The CDR3 here is CASSYLEETQYF. DNA of the CDR3: TGTGCCAGCAGTTACCTGGAAGAGACCCAGTACTTC. The chain is built from TRBV6-6 and TRBJ2-5; D is unresolved. The germline V and J ends were trimmed by 2 bases and 3 bases, with 4 bases remaining between them. The CDR3 length is 12 residues. Germline V gene lookup returns CDR1 MNHNY and CDR2 SVGAGI (reference sequence).